This T cell receptor beta chain is from a study of blood T cell repertoires in COVID-19. The wider study: Collection of acute and convalescent COVID-19 samples took place in the United States, Italy and Spain. Sources were T cells, B-cell-depleted T cells, or PBMCs; the material itself was cDNA or gDNA.

This CDR3 region has 13 residues. Germline V gene data show CDR1 as SGHTA and CDR2 as FQGTGA. Trimming took 5 bases from V and 6 from J, leaving 13 bases between them. In the original workflow: Reference gene primer amplification yielded estimated nucleated cell counts. Profiled with immunoSEQ multiplex PCR; TCRdb holds only in-frame clones, not every one. The V and J calls and clone size are taken from that table; D and trimming were inferred from the DNA. The sample holds under 250,000 clones; approximately 86% are singletons and the top ten take 1.3% to 1.5%. The TCR originated in a man of 80 years or more with acute or convalescent COVID-19. The J gene is TRBJ1-2, the V gene TRBV7-3; D uncertain. Sequenced input: peripheral blood. In DNA, the CDR3 is TGTGCCAGCAGCCCGGTAGGAGACGATGGCTACACCTTC. Protein product: CASSPVGDDGYTF.